Sequencing of this T cell receptor (beta chain) was carried out in a study of OX40 agonist ivuxolimab in advanced cancers. Study as a whole: Patients were given ivuxolimab, an antibody that agonizes OX40 (CD134). Prior checkpoint blockade (anti-PD-1, anti-PD-L1 or anti-CTLA-4) was permitted; about 40% had it.

On this clone: Its antigen is unknown.

Sequencing used immunoSEQ multiplex PCR; TCRdb keeps in-frame clones, though not all of them. This sample carries tens of thousands of clones, approximately 89% of them seen once, and the ten largest clones take around 0.84%. CDR3 length: 13 residues. The trim removed 8 bases at V and 10 bases at J, leaving 12 bases unmatched. In germline, CDR1 is MNHEY, CDR2 SMNVEV (reference sequence). Study results and caveats: The CD4+ and CD8+ T cells in the blood had expanded clonally by week 6 at 0.1 to 3.0 mg/kg. Among T cells, CD8+ cells averaged more expanded clones than CD4+ cells.

This chain links TRBV27 with TRBJ1-1, with TRBD1 matching over 8 bases. Sequenced material: CD4+ or CD8+ T cells sorted from blood, taken in a trial of the OX40 agonist ivuxolimab. This TCR was sampled from an adult with an advanced solid tumor such as melanoma, head and neck, liver or kidney cancer. For the CDR3, the DNA is TGTGCCAGCGTTGGGGCAGGGGGCTTTACAGCTTTCTTT. This gives the protein CASVGAGGFTAFF.